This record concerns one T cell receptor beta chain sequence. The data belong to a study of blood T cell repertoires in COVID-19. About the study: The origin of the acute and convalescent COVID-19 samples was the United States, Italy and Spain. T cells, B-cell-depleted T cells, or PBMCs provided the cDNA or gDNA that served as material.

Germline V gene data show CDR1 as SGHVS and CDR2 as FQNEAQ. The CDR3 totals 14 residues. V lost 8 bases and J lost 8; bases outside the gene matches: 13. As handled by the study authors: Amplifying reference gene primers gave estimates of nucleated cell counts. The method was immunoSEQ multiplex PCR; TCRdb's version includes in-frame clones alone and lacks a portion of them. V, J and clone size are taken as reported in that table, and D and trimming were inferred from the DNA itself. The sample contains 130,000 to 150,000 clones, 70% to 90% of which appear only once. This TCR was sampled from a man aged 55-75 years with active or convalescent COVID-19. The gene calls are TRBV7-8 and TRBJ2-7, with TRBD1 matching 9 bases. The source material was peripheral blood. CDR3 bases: TGTGCCAGCGGCCAGGGACAGGGAATTAATCAGCAGTACTTC. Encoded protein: CASGQGQGINQQYF.